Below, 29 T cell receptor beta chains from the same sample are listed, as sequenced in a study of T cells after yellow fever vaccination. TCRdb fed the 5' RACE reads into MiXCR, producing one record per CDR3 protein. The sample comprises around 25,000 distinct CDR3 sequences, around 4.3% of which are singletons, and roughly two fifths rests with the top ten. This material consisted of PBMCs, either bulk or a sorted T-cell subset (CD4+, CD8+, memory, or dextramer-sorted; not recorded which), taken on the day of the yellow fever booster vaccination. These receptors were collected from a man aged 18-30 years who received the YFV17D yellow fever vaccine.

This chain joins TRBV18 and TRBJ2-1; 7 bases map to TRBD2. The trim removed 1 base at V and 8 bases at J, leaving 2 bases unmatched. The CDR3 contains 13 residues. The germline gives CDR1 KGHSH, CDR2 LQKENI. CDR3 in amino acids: CASSPRAGDEQFF. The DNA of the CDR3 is TGTGCCAGCTCACCACGGGCGGGGGATGAGCAGTTCTTC.

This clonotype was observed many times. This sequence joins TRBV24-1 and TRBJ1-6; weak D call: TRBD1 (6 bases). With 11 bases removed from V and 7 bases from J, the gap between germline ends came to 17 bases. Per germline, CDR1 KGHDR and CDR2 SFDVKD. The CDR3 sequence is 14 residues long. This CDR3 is CAMNAGHRNSPLHF. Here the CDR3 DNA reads TGTGCCATGAACGCGGGACACCGAAATTCACCCCTCCACTTT.

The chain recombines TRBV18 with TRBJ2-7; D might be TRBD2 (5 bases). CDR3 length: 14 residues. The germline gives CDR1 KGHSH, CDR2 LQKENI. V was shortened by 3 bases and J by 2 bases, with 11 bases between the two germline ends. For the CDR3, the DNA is TGTGCCAGCTCACCCAGTGAACTAGCCTACGAGCAGTACTTC. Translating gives CASSPSELAYEQYF.

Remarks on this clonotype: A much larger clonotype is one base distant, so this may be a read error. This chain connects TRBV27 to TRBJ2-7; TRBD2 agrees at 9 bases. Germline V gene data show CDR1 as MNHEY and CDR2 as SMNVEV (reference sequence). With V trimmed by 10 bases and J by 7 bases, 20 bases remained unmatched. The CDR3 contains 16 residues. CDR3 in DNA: TGTGCCACCACGGCGGGGGGGCCCATCGGTTACGAAGAGCAGTACTTC. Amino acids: CATTAGGPIGYEEQYF.

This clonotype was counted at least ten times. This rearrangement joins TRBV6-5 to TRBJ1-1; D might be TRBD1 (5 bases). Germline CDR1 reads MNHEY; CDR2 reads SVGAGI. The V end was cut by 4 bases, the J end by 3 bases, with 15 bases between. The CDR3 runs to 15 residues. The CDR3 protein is CASSSSLGVHTEAFF. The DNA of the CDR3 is TGTGCCAGCAGTTCGAGCCTGGGGGTACACACTGAAGCTTTCTTT.

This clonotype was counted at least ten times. The CDR3 is CATLRDALYEQYF. The CDR3, as DNA: TGTGCCACCCTTAGGGACGCCCTCTACGAGCAGTACTTC. The rearrangement links TRBV5-4 to TRBJ2-7; D is perhaps TRBD1 or TRBD2 (5 bases each). Germline-derived CDR1 and CDR2 are SGHNT and YYREEE (reference sequence). Between the trimmed V and J ends, which lost 9 bases and 3 bases, there was a span of 16 bases. The CDR3 covers 13 residues.

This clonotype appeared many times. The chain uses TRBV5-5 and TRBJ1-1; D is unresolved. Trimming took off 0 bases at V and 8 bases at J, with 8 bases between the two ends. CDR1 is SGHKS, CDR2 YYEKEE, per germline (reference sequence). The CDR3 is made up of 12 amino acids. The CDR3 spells CASSLALGEAFF. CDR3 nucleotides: TGTGCCAGCAGCTTGGCCCTGGGGGAAGCTTTCTTT.

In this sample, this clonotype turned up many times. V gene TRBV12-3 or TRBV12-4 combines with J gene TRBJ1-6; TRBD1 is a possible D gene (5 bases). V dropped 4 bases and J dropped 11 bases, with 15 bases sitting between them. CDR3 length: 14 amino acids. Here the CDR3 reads CASSSLLRVAPLHF. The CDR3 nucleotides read TGTGCCAGCAGTTCACTCCTCAGGGTTGCACCCCTCCACTTT.

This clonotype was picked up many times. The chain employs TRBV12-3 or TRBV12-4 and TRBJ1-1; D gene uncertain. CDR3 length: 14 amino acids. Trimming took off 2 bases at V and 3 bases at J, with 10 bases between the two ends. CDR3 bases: TGTGCCAGCAGTTTAAGTCAAGGAGACACTGAAGCTTTCTTT. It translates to CASSLSQGDTEAFF.

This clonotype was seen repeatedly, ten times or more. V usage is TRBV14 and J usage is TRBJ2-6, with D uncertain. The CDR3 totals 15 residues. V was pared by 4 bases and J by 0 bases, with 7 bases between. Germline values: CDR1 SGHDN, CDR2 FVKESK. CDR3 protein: CASSRGSSGANVLTF. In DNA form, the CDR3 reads TGTGCCAGCAGCCGAGGAAGCTCTGGGGCCAACGTCCTGACTTTC.

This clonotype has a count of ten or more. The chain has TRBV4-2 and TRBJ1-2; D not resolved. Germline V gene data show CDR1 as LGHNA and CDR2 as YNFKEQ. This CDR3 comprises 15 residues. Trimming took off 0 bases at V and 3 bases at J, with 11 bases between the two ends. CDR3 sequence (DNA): TGTGCCAGCAGCCAAGATCCTAACAGTTACTATGGCTACACCTTC. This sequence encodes CASSQDPNSYYGYTF.

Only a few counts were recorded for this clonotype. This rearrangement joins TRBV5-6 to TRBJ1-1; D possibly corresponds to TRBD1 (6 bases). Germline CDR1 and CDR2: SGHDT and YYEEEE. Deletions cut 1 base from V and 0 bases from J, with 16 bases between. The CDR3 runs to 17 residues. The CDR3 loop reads CASSLLQGANVNTEAFF. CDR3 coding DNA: TGTGCCAGCAGCTTGTTACAGGGTGCGAATGTGAACACTGAAGCTTTCTTT.

This CDR3 is CASRPGTGDYNEQFF. Here the CDR3 DNA reads TGTGCCAGCCGACCTGGGACAGGGGATTACAATGAGCAGTTCTTC. This chain connects TRBV6-4 to TRBJ2-1; 10 nucleotides line up with TRBD1. CDR3 size: 15 residues. J was trimmed by 4 bases and V by 8 bases; bases with no gene match: 8. From germline, CDR1 is MRHNA and CDR2 SNTAGT.

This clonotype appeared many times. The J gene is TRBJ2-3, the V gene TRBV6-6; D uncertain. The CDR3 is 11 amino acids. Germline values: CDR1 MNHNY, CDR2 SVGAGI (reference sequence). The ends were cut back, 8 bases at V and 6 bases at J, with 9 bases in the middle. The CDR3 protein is CASGFSDTQYF. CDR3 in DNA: TGTGCCAGCGGGTTCTCGGATACGCAGTATTTT.

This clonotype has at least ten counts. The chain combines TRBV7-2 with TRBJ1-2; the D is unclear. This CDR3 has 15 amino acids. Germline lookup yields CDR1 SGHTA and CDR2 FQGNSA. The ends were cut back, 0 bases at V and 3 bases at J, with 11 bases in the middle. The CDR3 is CASSLADAEYYGYTF. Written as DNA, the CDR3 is TGTGCCAGCAGCTTAGCTGACGCAGAGTACTATGGCTACACCTTC.

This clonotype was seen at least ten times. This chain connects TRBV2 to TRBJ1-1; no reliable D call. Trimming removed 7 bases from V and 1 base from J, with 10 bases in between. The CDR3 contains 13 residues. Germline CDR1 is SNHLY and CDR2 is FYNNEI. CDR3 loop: CASTKTENTEAFF. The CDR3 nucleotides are TGTGCCAGCACCAAGACGGAGAACACTGAAGCTTTCTTT.

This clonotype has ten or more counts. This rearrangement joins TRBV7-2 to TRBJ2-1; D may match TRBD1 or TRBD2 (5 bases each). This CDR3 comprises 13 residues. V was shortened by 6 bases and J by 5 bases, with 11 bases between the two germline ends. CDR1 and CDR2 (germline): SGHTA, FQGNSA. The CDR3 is CASSFRGHNEQFF. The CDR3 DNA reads TGTGCCAGCAGTTTCCGGGGCCACAATGAGCAGTTCTTC.

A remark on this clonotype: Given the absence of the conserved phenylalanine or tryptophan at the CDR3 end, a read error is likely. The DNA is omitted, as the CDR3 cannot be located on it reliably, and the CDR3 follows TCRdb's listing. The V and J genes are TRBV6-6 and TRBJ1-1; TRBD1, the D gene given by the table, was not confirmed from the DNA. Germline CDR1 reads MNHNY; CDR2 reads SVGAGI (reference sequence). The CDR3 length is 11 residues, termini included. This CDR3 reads CASSLGQGLYV.

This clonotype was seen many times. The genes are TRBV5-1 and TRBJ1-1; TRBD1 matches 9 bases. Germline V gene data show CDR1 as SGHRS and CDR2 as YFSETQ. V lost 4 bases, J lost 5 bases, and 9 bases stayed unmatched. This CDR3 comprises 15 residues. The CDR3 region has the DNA TGCGCCAGCAGCCAGAGACAGGGGGGGGGAACTGAAGCTTTCTTT. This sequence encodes CASSQRQGGGTEAFF.

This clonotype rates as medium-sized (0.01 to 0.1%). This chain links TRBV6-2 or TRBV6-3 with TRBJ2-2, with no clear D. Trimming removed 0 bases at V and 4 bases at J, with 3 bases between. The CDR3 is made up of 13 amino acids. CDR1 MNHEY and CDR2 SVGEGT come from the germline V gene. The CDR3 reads CASSYSTTGELFF. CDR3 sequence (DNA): TGTGCCAGCAGTTACTCGACCACCGGGGAGCTGTTTTTT.

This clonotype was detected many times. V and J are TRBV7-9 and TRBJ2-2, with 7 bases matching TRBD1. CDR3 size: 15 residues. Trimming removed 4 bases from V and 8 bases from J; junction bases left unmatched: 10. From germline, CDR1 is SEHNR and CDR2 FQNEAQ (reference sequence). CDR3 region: CASSSPGQRTGELFF. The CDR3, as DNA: TGTGCCAGCAGCTCACCGGGACAGAGAACGGGGGAGCTGTTTTTT.

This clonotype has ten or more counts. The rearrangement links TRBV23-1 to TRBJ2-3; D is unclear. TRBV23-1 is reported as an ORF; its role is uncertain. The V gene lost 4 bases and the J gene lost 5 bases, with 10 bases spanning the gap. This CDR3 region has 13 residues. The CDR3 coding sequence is TGCGCCAGCAGTCTCTCGGACCTAGATACGCAGTATTTT. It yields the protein CASSLSDLDTQYF.

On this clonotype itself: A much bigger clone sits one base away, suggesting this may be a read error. The CDR3 DNA follows: TGTGCCATCAGTCCCGGACAGGGGATGGGAGTCTATGGCTACACCTTC. This sequence encodes CAISPGQGMGVYGYTF. The rearrangement links TRBV10-3 to TRBJ1-2; 9 bases fit TRBD1. J gave up 4 bases and V 5 bases, and 11 bases lay outside the gene matches. Germline loops: CDR1 ENHRY, CDR2 SYGVKD. This CDR3 has 16 amino acids.

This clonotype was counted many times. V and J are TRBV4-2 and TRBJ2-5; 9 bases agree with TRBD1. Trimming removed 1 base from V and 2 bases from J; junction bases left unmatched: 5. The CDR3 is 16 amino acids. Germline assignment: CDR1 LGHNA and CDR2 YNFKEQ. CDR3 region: CASSQGQGGMQETQYF. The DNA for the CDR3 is TGTGCCAGCAGCCAAGGACAGGGGGGGATGCAAGAGACCCAGTACTTC.

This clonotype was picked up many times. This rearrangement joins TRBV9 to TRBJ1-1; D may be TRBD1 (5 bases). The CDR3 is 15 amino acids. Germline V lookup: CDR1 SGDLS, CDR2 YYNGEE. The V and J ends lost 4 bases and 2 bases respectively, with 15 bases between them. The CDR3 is CASSPSAGQNTEAFF. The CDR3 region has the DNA TGTGCCAGCAGCCCGAGTGCGGGGCAAAACACTGAAGCTTTCTTT.

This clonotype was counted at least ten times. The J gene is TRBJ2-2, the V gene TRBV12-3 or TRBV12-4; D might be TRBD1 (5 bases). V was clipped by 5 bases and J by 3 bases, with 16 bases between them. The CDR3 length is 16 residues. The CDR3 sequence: CASSPRFGADTGELFF. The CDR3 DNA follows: TGTGCCAGCAGTCCCCGGTTTGGGGCGGACACCGGGGAGCTGTTTTTT.

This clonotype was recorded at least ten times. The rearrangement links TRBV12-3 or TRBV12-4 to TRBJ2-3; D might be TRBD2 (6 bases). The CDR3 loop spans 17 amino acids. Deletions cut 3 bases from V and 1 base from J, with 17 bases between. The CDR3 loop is CASSLWLRGEGTDTQYF. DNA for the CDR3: TGTGCCAGCAGTTTGTGGTTGCGGGGTGAGGGCACAGATACGCAGTATTTT.

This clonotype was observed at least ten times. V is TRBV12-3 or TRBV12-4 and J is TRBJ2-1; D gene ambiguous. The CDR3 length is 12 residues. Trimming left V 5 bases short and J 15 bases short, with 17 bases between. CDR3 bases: TGTGCCAGCAGTACATGGACCACTTCGGTGTTCTTC. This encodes CASSTWTTSVFF.

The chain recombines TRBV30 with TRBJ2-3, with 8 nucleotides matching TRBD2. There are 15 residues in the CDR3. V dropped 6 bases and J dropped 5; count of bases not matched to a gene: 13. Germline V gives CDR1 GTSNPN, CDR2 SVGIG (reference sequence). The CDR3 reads CACSADSGVVDTQYF. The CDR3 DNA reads TGTGCCTGCAGCGCCGATAGCGGGGTAGTAGATACGCAGTATTTT.